Listed here is a single T cell receptor beta chain. The data belong to a study of blood T cell repertoires in COVID-19. Study in general: Some COVID-19 samples were acute and others convalescent; all came from the United States, Italy and Spain. In each case, the material was cDNA or gDNA derived from T cells, B-cell-depleted T cells, or PBMCs.

The trim removed 4 bases at V and 13 bases at J, leaving 16 bases unmatched. The CDR3 is 15 amino acids. Germline assignment: CDR1 SGHTS and CDR2 YDEGEE. As processed by the authors: Researchers report that nucleated cell counts were estimated from reference gene primer amplification. Clones were read by immunoSEQ multiplex PCR, and TCRdb kept only the in-frame ones, dropping some. V and J calls and clone size are copied from that table; D and trimming were computed from the DNA. The top ten hold 7.4% of the sample, which has about 87,000 clones, more than 70% seen once. J is TRBJ1-2 and V is TRBV5-8, with 10 nucleotides matching TRBD1. Specimen: peripheral blood. The clonotype originates from a human donor with acute or convalescent COVID-19. The donor label of this sample is uncertain. CDR3 amino acids: CASSASGTGVAERTF. In nucleotides, the CDR3 is TGTGCCAGCAGCGCCTCCGGGACAGGGGTCGCCGAACGCACCTTC.